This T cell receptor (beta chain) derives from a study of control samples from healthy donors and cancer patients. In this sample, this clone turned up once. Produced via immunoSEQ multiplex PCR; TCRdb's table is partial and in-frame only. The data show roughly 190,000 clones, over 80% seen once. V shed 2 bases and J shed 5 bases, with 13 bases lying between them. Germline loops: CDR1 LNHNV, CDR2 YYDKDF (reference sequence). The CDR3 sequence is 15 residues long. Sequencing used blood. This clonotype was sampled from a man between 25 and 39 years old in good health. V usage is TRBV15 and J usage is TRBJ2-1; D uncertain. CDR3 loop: CATSRSDWSHNEQFF. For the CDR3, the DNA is TGTGCCACCAGCAGAAGCGACTGGAGCCACAATGAGCAGTTCTTC.